The rows below give T cell receptor beta chains drawn from one sample of a study of blood T cell repertoires in COVID-19. Using immunoSEQ multiplex PCR, the repertoire was profiled, and TCRdb retains in-frame clones only, with some absent. The repertoire holds around 250,000 clones, 75% to 90% seen once, with about 4.5% in the top ten. The sample consisted of peripheral blood. Receptors were obtained from a man aged 55 to 69 who had recovered from COVID-19. Each CDR3 is given with its conserved first and last residue. Each record gives: CDR3 DNA, CDR3 protein, clone size, V gene, J gene, D gene. The D gene is left open where the match is weak. Not every row has a clone size; where given, it reads once, few, many or a size class.

TGTGCCAGCTCACCGAAGCGGGGGTATGGCGCCGGGGAGCTGTTTTTT,CASSPKRGYGAGELFF,NA,TRBV18,TRBJ2-2,TRBD2
TGTGCCAGCAGCCAAGTTGGCGGGAGGGCCGTCGAGCAGTACTTC,CASSQVGGRAVEQYF,NA,TRBV14,TRBJ2-7,TRBD2
TGCGCCAGCAGCTTCTCCAGCGGGGGGTTTTCCTACGAGCAGTACTTC,CASSFSSGGFSYEQYF,NA,TRBV5-1,TRBJ2-7,TRBD2
TGTGCCAGCAGCTTAGAAGGCGCGGGGTTGGGCAATGAGCAGTTCTTC,CASSLEGAGLGNEQFF,few,TRBV11-1,TRBJ2-1,NA
TGTGCCAGCAGTCCCAGCAGGGGGCCGTACGAGCAGTACTTC,CASSPSRGPYEQYF,NA,TRBV6-5,TRBJ2-7,TRBD1
TGTGCCAGCAGCGGGCTACAGGGGAGTACTGCGGGCTACACCTTC,CASSGLQGSTAGYTF,NA,TRBV9,TRBJ1-2,TRBD1
TGTGCCAGCGTTCCTCTTCGGGTTGAAAAACTGTTTTTT,CASVPLRVEKLFF,NA,TRBV3-1/TRBV3-2,TRBJ1-4,NA
TGTGCCACCAGCAGAGATACTTCTGGAGGGCAGCCCCAGCATTTT,CATSRDTSGGQPQHF,few,TRBV15,TRBJ1-5,NA
TGTGCCAGTCAGAGTACAGGGCTAGGGGAGACCCAGTACTTC,CASQSTGLGETQYF,NA,TRBV27,TRBJ2-5,NA
TGTGCCAGCAGACCGGGACAGGGGGCGATAGGGGCCAACGTCCTGACTTTC,CASRPGQGAIGANVLTF,NA,TRBV27,TRBJ2-6,TRBD1
TGTGCCAGCAGTGAACGGGGGGTCGTTCGTTCCACTGAAGCTTTCTTT,CASSERGVVRSTEAFF,once,TRBV2,TRBJ1-1,NA
TGTGCCAGCAGCCCTCTAGCCCCCCAGGGAGGGTCTTTTGGCTACACCTTC,CASSPLAPQGGSFGYTF,few,TRBV11-2,TRBJ1-2,NA
TGTGCCAGCAGCCAAGGGTCCGGAGGATACTATGGCTACACCTTC,CASSQGSGGYYGYTF,NA,TRBV3-1/TRBV3-2,TRBJ1-2,NA
TGCGCCAGCAGCGGCGGCATTTCCTCTACCTACGAGCAGTACTTC,CASSGGISSTYEQYF,NA,TRBV5-1,TRBJ2-7,NA
TGTGCCAGCATGGACAGCGCGAGCTCCTACAATGAGCAGTTCTTC,CASMDSASSYNEQFF,NA,TRBV2,TRBJ2-1,NA
TGTGCCTGGAGTGCACAGGTTGTGAGAGATACGCAGTATTTT,CAWSAQVVRDTQYF,NA,TRBV30,TRBJ2-3,NA
TGTGCCAGCAGAAACAGGGGGCCGAACACTGAAGCTTTCTTT,CASRNRGPNTEAFF,many,TRBV6-5,TRBJ1-1,TRBD1
TGTGCCAGCAGTTTTAACAGGGGTCGGGACAATGAGCAGTTCTTC,CASSFNRGRDNEQFF,NA,TRBV6-5,TRBJ2-1,TRBD1
TGTGCCAGCAGGGGACTAGCCGACTACGAGCAGTACTTC,CASRGLADYEQYF,NA,TRBV28,TRBJ2-7,TRBD2
TGCAGCGTTGATTTTGGGGGGGCATTCGCGGAAGCTTTCTTT,CSVDFGGAFAEAFF,NA,TRBV29-1,TRBJ1-1,NA
TGTGCCAGCAGCAGGGGACAGGGGTCCACCGGGGAGCTGTTTTTT,CASSRGQGSTGELFF,NA,TRBV28,TRBJ2-2,TRBD1
TGTGCCAGTAGACCCGGGACTAGCGGTAACAATGAGCAGTTCTTC,CASRPGTSGNNEQFF,NA,TRBV19,TRBJ2-1,TRBD2
TGTGCCAGCAGCCAAAATAGTGGCTACACCTTC,CASSQNSGYTF,NA,TRBV3-1/TRBV3-2,TRBJ1-2,NA
TGCGCCAGCAGCTTGTCTGGGACACTGGGAGGGGCCAACGTCCTGACTTTC,CASSLSGTLGGANVLTF,NA,TRBV5-1,TRBJ2-6,NA
TGTGCCAGTAAAGACAGGGCGGGAAACATTCAGTACTTC,CASKDRAGNIQYF,NA,TRBV19,TRBJ2-4,TRBD1
TGTGCCAGCAGCAACCGGGACTTACCGAATCAGCCCCAGCATTTT,CASSNRDLPNQPQHF,NA,TRBV7-8,TRBJ1-5,NA
TGTGCCAGCAAGGAGGCAGGGGGGAACACTGAAGCTTTCTTT,CASKEAGGNTEAFF,NA,TRBV11-2,TRBJ1-1,TRBD1
TGTGCCAGCAGCTTAGCGTACGGGATCCAGTACTTC,CASSLAYGIQYF,NA,TRBV7-8,TRBJ2-5,NA
TGCGCCAGCAGGCGGACGTCGGGGAGCTCTGGAAACACCATATATTTT,CASRRTSGSSGNTIYF,NA,TRBV5-1,TRBJ1-3,NA
TGCGCCAGCAGCCAAAGACACTCCAACACTGAAGCTTTCTTT,CASSQRHSNTEAFF,NA,TRBV4-1,TRBJ1-1,NA
TGTGCCAGCAGACTGACTAGCGAGCAGTACTTC,CASRLTSEQYF,NA,TRBV6-5,TRBJ2-7,NA
TGCGCCAGCAGCCGTACTAGCATTCGGGCTGGGGGGACCCAGTACTTC,CASSRTSIRAGGTQYF,NA,TRBV5-1,TRBJ2-5,NA
TGTGCCAGCAGCTCCGGACAGGGTAGGGGAGAGACCCAGTACTTC,CASSSGQGRGETQYF,NA,TRBV5-4,TRBJ2-5,TRBD1
TGTGCCAGCAGGCGTAGGAGGAACACTGAAGCTTTCTTT,CASRRRRNTEAFF,NA,TRBV12-3/TRBV12-4,TRBJ1-1,NA
TGTGCCAGCAGTGACTCGATCAGGGCAACATTCGGTGGCTACACCTTC,CASSDSIRATFGGYTF,NA,TRBV6-4,TRBJ1-2,NA
TGTGCCAGTAGTATGTACAGGGAGCGAACTGAAGCTTTCTTT,CASSMYRERTEAFF,NA,TRBV19,TRBJ1-1,NA
TGTGCCAGCAGCTTTCGGACAGGGGGTGGCGAGCAGTACTTC,CASSFRTGGGEQYF,NA,TRBV3-1/TRBV3-2,TRBJ2-7,TRBD1
TGTGCCACCGTTAACTATGGCTACACCTTC,CATVNYGYTF,NA,TRBV6-5,TRBJ1-2,NA
TGTGCCAGCAGCGCGGACAGGGGGGATCAGCCCCAGCATTTT,CASSADRGDQPQHF,NA,TRBV7-9,TRBJ1-5,TRBD1
TGTGCCAGCAGTTACCAACAGTATGAAGCTTTCTTT,CASSYQQYEAFF,NA,TRBV6-6,TRBJ1-1,NA
TGTGCCAGCAGCCGCGGGGGCGTGGAGACCCAGTACTTC,CASSRGGVETQYF,once,TRBV3-1/TRBV3-2,TRBJ2-5,NA
TGTGCCAGCAGTTTTAGCACGGCGGATTCACCCCTCCACTTT,CASSFSTADSPLHF,few,TRBV28,TRBJ1-6,NA
TGCGCCAGCAGCTTGGCCGGGACCTACGAGCAGTACTTC,CASSLAGTYEQYF,NA,TRBV5-1,TRBJ2-7,NA
TGTGCCAGCAGCTTAACGGCACAGCCTGTGGAGACCCAGTACTTC,CASSLTAQPVETQYF,once,TRBV7-8,TRBJ2-5,NA
TGTGCCAGCAGCCCAAGCGGGAGGGGAGGCGGGGAGCTGTTTTTT,CASSPSGRGGGELFF,NA,TRBV4-2,TRBJ2-2,TRBD2
TGTGCCAGTAGTATTGGGTCGGGAGTCGGCTACAATGAGCAGTTCTTC,CASSIGSGVGYNEQFF,NA,TRBV19,TRBJ2-1,NA
TGTGCCAGCAGTTTGGGACTACCCGGGCTTGGCTACACCTTC,CASSLGLPGLGYTF,NA,TRBV28,TRBJ1-2,NA
TGTGCCACCAACGACCGGGGAAACAATCAGCCCCAGCATTTT,CATNDRGNNQPQHF,few,TRBV19,TRBJ1-5,NA
TGTGCCAGCAGCTTGACAGGTTCCATTCTCCACTTT,CASSLTGSILHF,NA,TRBV5-5,TRBJ1-6,NA
TGTGCCAGCAGTGAACTCGGGACAGGAGTCTATGGCTACACCTTC,CASSELGTGVYGYTF,NA,TRBV25-1,TRBJ1-2,TRBD1
TGTGCCAGCAGCTCCCGGGACAGGGCGGGAACTAATGAAAAACTGTTTTTT,CASSSRDRAGTNEKLFF,NA,TRBV7-9,TRBJ1-4,TRBD1
TGTGCCAGCAGCCAAGACTGGAGGTCGGAGACCCAGTACTTC,CASSQDWRSETQYF,NA,TRBV3-1/TRBV3-2,TRBJ2-5,NA